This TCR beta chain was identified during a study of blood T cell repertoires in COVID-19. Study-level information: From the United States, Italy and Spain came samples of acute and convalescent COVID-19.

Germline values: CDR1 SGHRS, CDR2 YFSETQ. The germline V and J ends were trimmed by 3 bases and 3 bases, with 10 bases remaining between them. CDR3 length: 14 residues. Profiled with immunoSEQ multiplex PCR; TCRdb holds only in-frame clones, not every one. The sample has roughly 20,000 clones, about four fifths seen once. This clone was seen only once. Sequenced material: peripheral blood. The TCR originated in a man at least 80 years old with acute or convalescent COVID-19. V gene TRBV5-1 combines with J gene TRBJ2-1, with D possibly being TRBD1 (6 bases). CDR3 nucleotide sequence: TGCGCCAGCAGCTCTGGACAGAGCTACAATGAGCAGTTCTTC. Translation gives CASSSGQSYNEQFF.